This is a list of T cell receptor beta chains from one sample in a study of CD8+ T cells in alopecia areata. The assay was immunoSEQ multiplex PCR, and TCRdb's table has in-frame clones only and misses some. The table lists about 140,000 clones, around 87% of them singletons, with roughly an eighth in the top ten. Material: CD8+ T cells sorted from blood, obtained at week 4, from a patient treated with tofacitinib. These receptors were taken from a human donor with alopecia areata. Both conserved end residues are part of each CDR3. The D gene is left open where the match is weak. Clone size is shown for a subset of rows, as once, few, many or a class of expanded clone.

>TRBV6-6|NA|TRBJ2-5|TRBD1
TGTGCCAGCAGTTACACGGGACAGCAAGAGACCCAGTACTTC
CASSYTGQQETQYF
>TRBV27|NA|TRBJ2-7|NA
TGTGCCAGTCGAGGGGGGGCTTACGAGCAGTACTTC
CASRGGAYEQYF
>TRBV29-1|NA|TRBJ2-1|TRBD2
TGCAGCGTTGAAGATCCGCGAGCGGGATCTTACAATGAGCAGTTCTTC
CSVEDPRAGSYNEQFF
>TRBV7-9|NA|TRBJ1-1|TRBD1
TGTGCCAGCAGCTCCCCAACGCTACGTCAGGGGGCTGGTGGCACTGAAGCTTTCTTT
CASSSPTLRQGAGGTEAFF
>TRBV29-1|NA|TRBJ2-2|NA
TGCAGCGTTGAAGGCGACCAGGCCGGGGAGCTGTTTTTT
CSVEGDQAGELFF
>TRBV14|NA|TRBJ2-7|NA
TGTGCCAGCAGCGTCCGACCCACCTACGAGCAGTACTTC
CASSVRPTYEQYF
>TRBV27|once|TRBJ2-7|TRBD1
TGTGCCAGCAGCCAGGGGACAGGCTACGAGCAGTACTTC
CASSQGTGYEQYF
>TRBV29-1|once|TRBJ1-2|NA
TGCAGCGTTGGGACGGGGCACTATGGCTACACCTTC
CSVGTGHYGYTF
>TRBV5-4|NA|TRBJ2-7|TRBD1
TGTGCCAGCAGCGACCGCCGGGACAGTGCCTACGAGCAGTACTTC
CASSDRRDSAYEQYF
>TRBV29-1|NA|TRBJ1-5|NA
TGCAGCGTTGAAGAAACCGGGGCGAGAAATCAGCCCCAGCATTTT
CSVEETGARNQPQHF